This TCR beta chain was profiled in a study of cytomegalovirus exposure and HLA in healthy donors. Overall study: Some 85 million unique TCRs from HLA-typed donors were held in an early data release.

With regard to this clone: The antigen is unknown.

Both 60 Vbeta primers and 13 Jbeta primers went into the PCR. Only in-frame clones appear in the TCRdb table, and some are missing; sequencing was by immunoSEQ multiplex PCR. The sample consists of some 190,000 clones, 79% of them appearing once. Study observations and caveats: For TCR beta chains, V- and J-gene trimming was later linked to a missense DCLRE1C variant. Previously analyzed data showed that most TCR beta V segments were productive at a frequency of about 87% or about 30%. A highly shared variant cluster was judged a likely technical artifact.

Germline CDR1 reads SSHAT; CDR2 reads FNYEAQ (reference sequence). CDR3 length equals 18 residues. V shed 3 bases, J shed 6 bases, and the junction held 15 bases outside the gene matches. The source of this sequence is a woman under 30 in good health and CMV-seronegative. Source material: PBMCs. This chain links TRBV7-7 with TRBJ2-2, with 8 positions matching TRBD1. This CDR3 reads CASSFSLIPGQVAGELFF. CDR3 in DNA: TGTGCCAGCAGCTTTTCCTTAATACCGGGACAGGTGGCCGGGGAGCTGTTTTTT.